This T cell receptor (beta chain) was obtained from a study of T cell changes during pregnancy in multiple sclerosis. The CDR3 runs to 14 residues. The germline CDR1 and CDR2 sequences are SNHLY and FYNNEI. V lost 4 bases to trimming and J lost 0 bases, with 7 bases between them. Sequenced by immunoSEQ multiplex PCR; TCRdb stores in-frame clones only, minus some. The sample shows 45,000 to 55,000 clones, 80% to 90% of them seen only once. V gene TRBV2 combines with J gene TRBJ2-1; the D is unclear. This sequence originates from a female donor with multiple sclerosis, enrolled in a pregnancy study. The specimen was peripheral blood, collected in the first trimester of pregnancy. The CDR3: CASSVSPSYNEQFF. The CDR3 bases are TGTGCCAGCAGTGTAAGCCCCTCCTACAATGAGCAGTTCTTC. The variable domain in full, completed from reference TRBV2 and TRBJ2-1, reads EPEVTQTPSHQVTQMGQEVILRCVPISNHLYFYWYRQILGQKVEFLVSFYNNEISEKSEIFDDQFSVERPDGSNFTLKIRSTKLEDSAMYFCASSVSPSYNEQFFGPGTRLTVL.